The 15 T cell receptor beta chains presented below share a single source sample, sequenced in a study of PD-1 blockade in classical Hodgkin lymphoma. Time point: cycle 4 day 1 (C4D1), after less than seven weeks of nivolumab. Each and every patient relapsed after autologous stem cell transplantation, and patients got differing brentuximab vedotin exposure. Profiled with immunoSEQ multiplex PCR; TCRdb holds only in-frame clones, not every one. Of approximately 100,000 clones in the sample, about 83% were seen once. The starting material was peripheral blood mononuclear cells (PBMCs), obtained before the fourth cycle of nivolumab. All receptors derive from a human donor with classical Hodgkin lymphoma.

This chain connects TRBV7-9 to TRBJ2-2, with 7 bases aligning to TRBD2. Trimming at V came to 1 base and at J to 4 bases, leaving 6 bases not matched to a gene. The CDR3 has 16 amino acids. Germline V lookup: CDR1 SEHNR, CDR2 FQNEAQ (reference sequence). The CDR3 here is CASSLGGGRSTGELFF. CDR3 nucleotide sequence: TGTGCCAGCAGCTTAGGCGGCGGGAGAAGCACCGGGGAGCTGTTTTTT.

This chain uses TRBV6-5 with TRBJ2-1; 8 bases align to TRBD1. This CDR3 has 15 residues. Per the germline V gene, CDR1 is MNHEY and CDR2 is SVGAGI. The junction had 4 bases not matched to a gene; V was cut back by 6 bases and J by 0 bases. This chain's CDR3 is CASRRTGSSYNEQFF. In DNA, the CDR3 is TGTGCCAGCAGAAGGACAGGGAGCTCCTACAATGAGCAGTTCTTC.

The gene calls are TRBV12-5 and TRBJ2-1, with a possible D match to TRBD2 (6 bases). CDR3 length: 16 residues. CDR1 and CDR2 (germline): LGHNT, FRNRAP. V shed 0 bases and J shed 9 bases, with 18 bases lying between them. The CDR3 sequence: CASGLVLGTLSFEQFF. The CDR3 DNA reads as TGTGCTAGTGGTTTGGTTCTGGGGACTCTAAGTTTTGAGCAGTTCTTC. The full variable domain, in which reference TRBV12-5 and TRBJ2-1 provide the parts outside the CDR3, is DARVTQTPRHKVTEMGQEVTMRCQPILGHNTVFWYRQTMMQGLELLAYFRNRAPLDDSGMPKDRFSAEMPDATLATLKIQPSEPRDSAVYFCASGLVLGTLSFEQFFGPGTRLTVL.

This clone was seen a few times. This chain links TRBV7-2 with TRBJ2-7; the D is unclear. V lost 5 bases and J 3 bases, leaving 14 bases between the germline ends. The CDR3 runs to 14 residues. The germline CDR1 and CDR2 sequences are SGHTA and FQGNSA. Here the CDR3 DNA reads TGTGCCAGCAGCCCTTCGGTCCAAGACTACGAGCAGTACTTC. Protein: CASSPSVQDYEQYF.

By frequency in the sample, this clone is medium-sized. The rearrangement links TRBV11-2 to TRBJ2-3; D may be TRBD2 (6 bases). Per the germline V gene, CDR1 is SGHAT and CDR2 is FQNNGV. Trimming shortened V by 5 bases and J by 7 bases, and 7 bases separated the two germline ends. The CDR3 is 11 residues long. This CDR3 reads CASSRGYTQYF. The CDR3, as DNA: TGTGCCAGCAGCCGGGGGTATACGCAGTATTTT.

This clone appeared once. V and J are TRBV9 and TRBJ2-3; 11 bases map to TRBD2. The germline V gene has CDR1 SGDLS and CDR2 YYNGEE. The J segment lost 1 base and the V segment lost 4 bases, leaving 5 bases of the junction unmatched. CDR3 length: 16 residues. This CDR3 reads CASSTTGLAGTDTQYF. CDR3 in DNA: TGTGCCAGCAGCACGACGGGACTAGCGGGCACAGATACGCAGTATTTT. Drawing the rest from reference TRBV9 and TRBJ2-3, the complete variable domain is DSGVTQTPKHLITATGQRVTLRCSPRSGDLSVYWYQQSLDQGLQFLIQYYNGEERAKGNILERFSAQQFPDLHSELNLSSLELGDSALYFCASSTTGLAGTDTQYFGPGTRLTVL.

The genes are TRBV6-6 and TRBJ1-1; D call uncertain. Trimming left V 8 bases short and J 4 bases short, with 8 bases between. The germline V gene encodes CDR1 MNHNY and CDR2 SVGAGI (reference sequence). CDR3 length equals 11 residues. The CDR3 spells CASAKGTEAFF. In nucleotides, the CDR3 is TGTGCCAGCGCAAAGGGCACTGAAGCTTTCTTT.

CDR3: CASNTGGNNEQFF. CDR3 DNA: TGCGCCAGCAACACGGGGGGAAACAATGAGCAGTTCTTC. The chain links TRBV5-1 to TRBJ2-1, with 7 bases lining up with TRBD2. Germline V CDR1 and CDR2: SGHRS, YFSETQ. CDR3 length: 13 amino acids. After removal of 6 bases from V and 5 bases from J, the junction contained 5 bases not matched to a gene.

The chain employs TRBV6-1 and TRBJ1-1; TRBD1 aligns across 8 bases. This CDR3 is built from 13 residues. Losses at the gene ends were 9 bases for V and 4 bases for J; bases not matched to a gene: 7. The germline gives CDR1 MNHNS, CDR2 SASEGT. CDR3: CASSTGAATEAFF. The CDR3 DNA reads TGTGCCAGTTCGACAGGGGCGGCCACTGAAGCTTTCTTT.

This clone has just one count. The rearrangement links TRBV14 to TRBJ2-1, with D perhaps TRBD2 (6 bases). Germline assignment: CDR1 SGHDN and CDR2 FVKESK. V dropped 4 bases and J dropped 2 bases, with 6 bases sitting between them. The CDR3 length is 13 residues. The CDR3 reads CASSRTTYNEQFF. The CDR3 DNA follows: TGTGCCAGCAGCCGGACTACCTACAATGAGCAGTTCTTC. Looking up the rest from reference TRBV14 and TRBJ2-1 gives the full variable domain: EAGVTQFPSHSVIEKGQTVTLRCDPISGHDNLYWYRRVMGKEIKFLLHFVKESKQDESGMPNNRFLAERTGGTYSTLKVQPAELEDSGVYFCASSRTTYNEQFFGPGTRLTVL.

The chain links TRBV6-1 to TRBJ2-7, with 9 positions matching TRBD1. With V trimmed by 5 bases and J by 6 bases, 11 bases remained unmatched. The CDR3 has 15 residues. Per the germline V gene, CDR1 is MNHNS and CDR2 is SASEGT. CDR3 DNA sequence: TGTGCCAGCAGTTCATCCGGGACAGGGCTTGGCGAGCAGTACTTC. Translating gives CASSSSGTGLGEQYF.

The gene calls are TRBV5-1 and TRBJ1-1, with D hard to call. Trimming cost V 4 bases and J 9 bases, with 16 bases left between them. CDR1 and CDR2 (germline): SGHRS, YFSETQ. The CDR3 runs 13 residues. The CDR3 region is CASSPVFEGQAFF. The CDR3 DNA follows: TGCGCCAGCAGCCCCGTTTTTGAGGGCCAAGCTTTCTTT.

This clone has just one count. V is TRBV5-4 and J is TRBJ2-5; no clear D gene. The V gene lost 0 bases and the J gene lost 5 bases, with 14 bases spanning the gap. Germline CDR1 is SGHNT and CDR2 is YYREEE (reference sequence). The CDR3 sequence is 15 residues long. The CDR3 DNA sequence: TGTGCCAGCAGCTTGGACGTGAGCCGAGGCGAGACCCAGTACTTC. Translated: CASSLDVSRGETQYF.

This chain joins TRBV28 and TRBJ1-1; no reliable D call. The germline gives CDR1 MDHEN, CDR2 SYDVKM. CDR3 size: 11 residues. V was trimmed by 11 bases and J by 0 bases, leaving 7 bases between them. The DNA of the CDR3 is TGTGCCTGCAAATTGAACACTGAAGCTTTCTTT. Encoded protein: CACKLNTEAFF.

The rearrangement links TRBV14 to TRBJ2-1, with TRBD2 identical over 7 bases. CDR3 size: 15 residues. The germline V gene encodes CDR1 SGHDN and CDR2 FVKESK. The V gene end was trimmed by 1 base and the J gene end by 8 bases; junction bases not matched to a gene: 8. CDR3 nucleotide sequence: TGTGCCAGCAGCCAAGGGGGCGGGAGAAGGCATGAGCAGTTCTTC. Translating gives CASSQGGGRRHEQFF.